The T cell receptor (beta chain) under discussion was sequenced for a study of CD8 T cells in Susac syndrome. Random hexamers primed reverse transcription of about 0.45 to 1 ug RNA. The immunoSEQ assay covered 54 Vbeta and 13 Jbeta segments for CDR3. TCRdb called the immunoSEQ multiplex PCR reads again in MiXCR, with one record for every CDR3 protein. The table has about 250,000 distinct CDR3 sequences, roughly 93% seen once; the top ten hold less than 0.075%. Overall study findings and caveats: Only a relatively small number of individuals were included in the TCR sequencing and HLA analysis.

Comment on this clonotype: The antigen is not known.

CD8+ and CD4+ T cells circulating in blood were sequenced for TCR beta. Relapsing-remitting disease, either stable or active, was present in the treatment-naive patients who were the multiple sclerosis controls. The TCR originated in a human donor with multiple sclerosis. What was sequenced was CD4+ T cells from PBMCs.

CDR3 protein: CSASNRATYEQYF. The CDR3 DNA reads TGCAGTGCTAGTAATCGGGCGACCTACGAGCAGTACTTC. The genes are TRBV20-1 and TRBJ2-7; D unclear. The CDR3 totals 13 residues. Germline CDR1 reads DFQATT; CDR2 reads SNEGSKA (reference sequence). Trimming removed 3 bases at V and 2 bases at J, with 11 bases between.